The 29 T cell receptor beta chains below were found in one sample sequenced in a study of graft-versus-host responses after intestinal transplantation. Some clones are missing from TCRdb's copy, which holds only in-frame ones; the method was immunoSEQ multiplex PCR. The sample consists of roughly 110,000 clones, around 92% of them appearing once. Their antigen targets remain unknown. Specimen: unstimulated CD8+ T cells sorted from spleen or lymph node cells, collected before transplant. The receptors stem from a human donor who was the organ donor for an intestinal transplant.

The V call is TRBV7-2, the J call TRBJ2-6, with D tentatively TRBD2 (6 bases). Germline CDR1 is SGHTA and CDR2 is FQGNSA. This CDR3 region has 15 residues. V lost 5 bases and J 4 bases, leaving 12 bases between the germline ends. The CDR3 coding sequence is TGTGCCAGCAGCACCCGGGAGTCCGGGGCCAACGTCCTGACTTTC. Amino acid sequence: CASSTRESGANVLTF.

This clone was seen once. The chain couples TRBV4-2 to TRBJ1-2; 7 nucleotides agree with TRBD1. The CDR3 totals 14 residues. Germline CDR1 and CDR2: LGHNA and YNFKEQ. Unmatched junction bases numbered 6, after V lost 0 bases and J lost 8 bases. The CDR3 DNA reads TGTGCCAGCAGCCAAGATAGGGGGCCGGGAGGCTACACCTTC. The encoded protein is CASSQDRGPGGYTF.

The chain employs TRBV7-9 and TRBJ1-5; D remains unclear. V shed 2 bases and J shed 5 bases, with 4 bases lying between them. The CDR3 covers 12 residues. Germline V gene data show CDR1 as SEHNR and CDR2 as FQNEAQ (reference sequence). The CDR3 DNA is TGTGCCAGCAGCTTATGGGATCAGCCCCAGCATTTT. Amino acid sequence: CASSLWDQPQHF.

V and J are TRBV4-1 and TRBJ2-1; possible D gene TRBD2, 5 bases. CDR1 is MGHRA, CDR2 YSYEKL, per germline. The CDR3 covers 16 residues. Trimming removed 0 bases from V and 8 bases from J, with 17 bases in between. The CDR3 DNA follows: TGCGCCAGCAGCCAAGATCTGGCTAGCCGATGGGATGAGCAGTTCTTC. This encodes CASSQDLASRWDEQFF.

The chain couples TRBV4-1 to TRBJ2-2, with D maybe TRBD1 (5 bases). Germline values: CDR1 MGHRA, CDR2 YSYEKL. The CDR3 is made up of 16 amino acids. Trimming cost V 0 bases and J 0 bases, with 8 bases left between them. The CDR3 protein is CASSQEGVTNTGELFF. DNA for the CDR3: TGCGCCAGCAGCCAAGAAGGGGTAACGAACACCGGGGAGCTGTTTTTT.

The rearrangement links TRBV19 to TRBJ2-7; 10 nucleotides agree with TRBD2. CDR1 LNHDA and CDR2 SQIVND come from the germline V gene (reference sequence). CDR3 length: 16 residues. V dropped 6 bases and J dropped 0; count of bases not matched to a gene: 8. CDR3 sequence (DNA): TGTGCCAGTAGCATGGGACTAGCGTACAACTCCTACGAGCAGTACTTC. Translating it yields CASSMGLAYNSYEQYF.

V and J are TRBV7-9 and TRBJ2-3; no clear D gene. The germline gives CDR1 SEHNR, CDR2 FQNEAQ (reference sequence). V shed 5 bases and J shed 1 base, with 7 bases lying between them. The CDR3 runs 13 residues. The chain's CDR3 is CASSPRGTDTQYF. CDR3 coding DNA: TGTGCCAGCAGCCCCCGCGGCACAGATACGCAGTATTTT. Full variable domain (remainder filled in from reference TRBV7-9 and TRBJ2-3): DTGVSQNPRHKITKRGQNVTFRCDPISEHNRLYWYRQTLGQGPEFLTYFQNEAQLEKSRLLSDRFSAERPKGSFSTLEIQRTEQGDSAMYLCASSPRGTDTQYFGPGTRLTVL.

The genes are TRBV11-2 and TRBJ2-5; D is perhaps TRBD2 (6 bases). The V end lost 5 bases, the J end lost 1 base, and 11 bases lay between the germline ends. Germline V CDR1 and CDR2: SGHAT, FQNNGV. The CDR3 contains 14 residues. DNA for the CDR3: TGTGCCAGCAGCGCCCGGGGGACCCAAGAGACCCAGTACTTC. Translating it yields CASSARGTQETQYF.

This chain uses TRBV27 with TRBJ2-7, with 9 bases lining up with TRBD1. The CDR3 runs to 16 residues. In germline, CDR1 is MNHEY, CDR2 SMNVEV (reference sequence). Unmatched junction bases numbered 14, after V lost 6 bases and J lost 5 bases. The CDR3, as DNA: TGTGCCAGCAGCCTAACCACCGGGACAGGGAACAACGAGCAGTACTTC. It encodes CASSLTTGTGNNEQYF.

The chain employs TRBV19 and TRBJ2-5, with 10 bases fitting TRBD2. CDR1 and CDR2 (germline): LNHDA, SQIVND (reference sequence). There are 13 residues in the CDR3. With V trimmed by 6 bases and J by 2 bases, 0 bases remained unmatched. The CDR3 loop reads CASRLAGQETQYF. CDR3 bases: TGTGCCAGTAGACTAGCGGGGCAAGAGACCCAGTACTTC.

The chain has TRBV27 and TRBJ2-1; 12 bases are a match to TRBD1. Germline values: CDR1 MNHEY, CDR2 SMNVEV (reference sequence). The CDR3 spans 16 residues. The J segment lost 8 bases and the V segment lost 6 bases, leaving 11 bases of the junction unmatched. CDR3 bases: TGTGCCAGCAGACCCGGGACAGGGGGCTACAGGGATGAGCAGTTCTTC. It encodes CASRPGTGGYRDEQFF.

The chain couples TRBV4-3 to TRBJ2-7, with 9 bases fitting TRBD1. Germline lookup yields CDR1 LGHNA and CDR2 YSLEER. V lost 5 bases and J lost 2; bases outside the gene matches: 4. CDR3 length: 14 amino acids. This chain's CDR3 is CASSEGQGPYEQYF. The CDR3 DNA follows: TGCGCCAGCAGCGAGGGACAGGGCCCCTACGAGCAGTACTTC.

This clone was seen just once. This chain joins TRBV5-6 and TRBJ2-7, with 8 positions matching TRBD1. The CDR3 contains 14 residues. Trimming removed 0 bases from V and 4 bases from J; junction bases left unmatched: 3. Per germline, CDR1 SGHDT and CDR2 YYEEEE. The CDR3 coding sequence is TGTGCCAGCAGCTTGGGGACAGGGAGATACGAGCAGTACTTC. Amino acid sequence: CASSLGTGRYEQYF. Full variable domain (rest looked up from reference TRBV5-6 and TRBJ2-7): DAGVTQSPTHLIKTRGQQVTLRCSPKSGHDTVSWYQQALGQGPQFIFQYYEEEERQRGNFPDRFSGHQFPNYSSELNVNALLLGDSALYLCASSLGTGRYEQYFGPGTRLTVT.

The V call is TRBV29-1, the J call TRBJ2-5; weak D call: TRBD1 (6 bases). This CDR3 has 12 amino acids. Per the germline V gene, CDR1 is SQVTM and CDR2 is ANQGSEA. The V and J ends lost 4 bases and 5 bases respectively, with 11 bases between them. The CDR3 bases are TGCAGCGTTGCCGGGGACACGGAGACCCAGTACTTC. It yields the protein CSVAGDTETQYF.

V and J are TRBV5-1 and TRBJ2-7; either TRBD1 or TRBD2 may supply D (5 bases each). This CDR3 is built from 13 residues. Trimming left V 0 bases short and J 5 bases short, with 9 bases between. The germline gives CDR1 SGHRS, CDR2 YFSETQ. The CDR3 nucleotides are TGCGCCAGCAGCTTGGCGGGACCGCACGAGCAGTACTTC. Translating it yields CASSLAGPHEQYF.

The chain is built from TRBV7-9 and TRBJ2-5; D call uncertain. The CDR3 extends over 10 amino acids. Germline V gene lookup returns CDR1 SEHNR and CDR2 FQNEAQ (reference sequence). Trimming removed 10 bases from V and 5 bases from J, with 8 bases in between. The CDR3 nucleotides read TGTGCCACTAAAGCGGAGACCCAGTACTTC. Protein sequence: CATKAETQYF.

The chain is built from TRBV9 and TRBJ2-7, with D perhaps TRBD1 (6 bases). CDR1 is SGDLS and CDR2 is YYNGEE in the germline V gene. V was shortened by 4 bases and J by 2 bases, with 16 bases between the two germline ends. The CDR3 runs to 15 residues. The CDR3 DNA reads TGTGCCAGCAGCCAGGGGAGTAGCAGGACCTACGAGCAGTACTTC. It specifies CASSQGSSRTYEQYF.

The chain links TRBV6-5 to TRBJ1-5, with D possibly being TRBD1 (6 bases). V gave up 4 bases and J gave up 0 bases, with 13 bases separating them. Per the germline V gene, CDR1 is MNHEY and CDR2 is SVGAGI. This CDR3 contains 16 residues. The CDR3 protein is CASSWRRGASNQPQHF. Here the CDR3 DNA reads TGTGCCAGCAGTTGGAGGAGGGGGGCTAGCAATCAGCCCCAGCATTTT.

The V gene is TRBV28, the J gene TRBJ1-5; 9 bases match TRBD1. V gave up 5 bases and J gave up 0 bases; unmatched junction bases: 14. The germline V gene has CDR1 MDHEN and CDR2 SYDVKM. The CDR3 spans 19 residues. The chain's CDR3 is CASSLDSGQGYLSNQPQHF. The CDR3 DNA sequence: TGTGCCAGCAGTCTCGATTCGGGACAGGGATACCTTAGCAATCAGCCCCAGCATTTT. Based on the CDR3 plus reference TRBV28 and TRBJ1-5, the full variable domain is DVKVTQSSRYLVKRTGEKVFLECVQDMDHENMFWYRQDPGLGLRLIYFSYDVKMKEKGDIPEGYSVSREKKERFSLILESASTNQTSMYLCASSLDSGQGYLSNQPQHFGDGTRLSIL.

This chain joins TRBV10-2 and TRBJ2-4, with TRBD2 identical over 15 bases. Germline V gives CDR1 WSHSY, CDR2 SAAADI. V trimming: 0 bases; J trimming: 3 bases; junction bases outside the gene matches: 6. The CDR3 has 19 amino acids. For the CDR3, the DNA is TGCGCCAGCAGTGAGTCGTGGACTAGCGGGGGGGATGGCAAAAACATTCAGTACTTC. Its protein product is CASSESWTSGGDGKNIQYF.

The V call is TRBV5-8, the J call TRBJ1-2, with D hard to call. CDR3 length equals 12 residues. Germline CDR1 is SGHTS and CDR2 is YDEGEE. The germline V and J ends were trimmed by 5 bases and 6 bases, with 11 bases remaining between them. Here the CDR3 reads CASSPGYDGYTF. CDR3 nucleotide sequence: TGTGCCAGCAGTCCGGGGTACGATGGCTACACCTTC.

The V and J genes are TRBV5-1 and TRBJ2-1; TRBD1 matches 7 bases. The V gene end was trimmed by 4 bases and the J gene end by 9 bases; junction bases not matched to a gene: 10. This CDR3 spans 14 amino acids. Germline values: CDR1 SGHRS, CDR2 YFSETQ. CDR3 sequence: CASSPVSGTAEQFF. CDR3 DNA sequence: TGCGCCAGCAGCCCTGTTTCCGGGACAGCTGAGCAGTTCTTC.

V is TRBV6-6 and J is TRBJ2-7; D not resolved. Germline assignment: CDR1 MNHNY and CDR2 SVGAGI (reference sequence). This CDR3 comprises 13 residues. Trimming stripped 2 bases from V and 4 bases from J, with 9 bases between. Here the CDR3 DNA reads TGTGCCAGCAGTTACCCGAGGTTATACGAGCAGTACTTC. Translated: CASSYPRLYEQYF.

The J gene is TRBJ1-2, the V gene TRBV2, with D maybe TRBD1 (5 bases). Germline loops: CDR1 SNHLY, CDR2 FYNNEI. CDR3 size: 16 residues. Trimming removed 1 base at V and 2 bases at J, with 14 bases between. The CDR3 DNA is TGTGCCAGCAGTGAAGTGCCGTGGGACTTCAACTATGGCTACACCTTC. It specifies CASSEVPWDFNYGYTF.

The chain recombines TRBV6-4 with TRBJ1-1; maybe TRBD1 (6 bases). The CDR3 consists of 16 residues. Per the germline V gene, CDR1 is MRHNA and CDR2 is SNTAGT. V lost 4 bases and J 0 bases, leaving 15 bases between the germline ends. Here the CDR3 DNA reads TGTGCCAGCAGTGCCGGGAGGGGGGGCCTGAACACTGAAGCTTTCTTT. Translating it yields CASSAGRGGLNTEAFF.

As concerns this clone: This sample includes further DNA sequences coding for the same CDR3. This sequence joins TRBV2 and TRBJ2-7; 13 positions agree with TRBD2. Germline values: CDR1 SNHLY, CDR2 FYNNEI. Unmatched junction bases numbered 5, after V lost 2 bases and J lost 4 bases. The CDR3 has 16 amino acids. The CDR3 spells CASSESRTSGRYEQYF. The CDR3, as DNA: TGTGCCAGCAGTGAATCCCGGACTAGCGGGAGATACGAGCAGTACTTC.

The rearrangement joins TRBV29-1 to TRBJ2-1; 9 nucleotides agree with TRBD1. The CDR3 runs to 11 residues. The germline CDR1 and CDR2 sequences are SQVTM and ANQGSEA. Trimming at V came to 7 bases and at J to 10 bases, leaving 5 bases not matched to a gene. The CDR3: CSGWTGDEQFF. In nucleotides, the CDR3 is TGCAGCGGCTGGACAGGGGACGAGCAGTTCTTC.

The rearrangement joins TRBV7-6 to TRBJ2-1; no clear D gene. Germline V CDR1 and CDR2: SGHVS, FNYEAQ. The CDR3 runs 15 residues. V was shortened by 3 bases and J by 1 base, with 10 bases between the two germline ends. The CDR3 bases are TGTGCCAGCAGCTTGGGCGGAGTATCCTACAATGAGCAGTTCTTC. Protein: CASSLGGVSYNEQFF.

This sequence joins TRBV7-9 and TRBJ1-2; D is perhaps TRBD1 (6 bases). CDR3 length: 14 amino acids. Trimming removed 6 bases at V and 1 base at J, with 12 bases between. Germline V CDR1 and CDR2: SEHNR, FQNEAQ (reference sequence). Here the CDR3 DNA reads TGTGCCAGCAGGCGGACAGAAATTAACTATGGCTACACCTTC. It is translated as CASRRTEINYGYTF. The entire variable domain, with the rest obtained from reference TRBV7-9 and TRBJ1-2, is as follows: DTGVSQNPRHKITKRGQNVTFRCDPISEHNRLYWYRQTLGQGPEFLTYFQNEAQLEKSRLLSDRFSAERPKGSFSTLEIQRTEQGDSAMYLCASRRTEINYGYTFGSGTRLTVV.